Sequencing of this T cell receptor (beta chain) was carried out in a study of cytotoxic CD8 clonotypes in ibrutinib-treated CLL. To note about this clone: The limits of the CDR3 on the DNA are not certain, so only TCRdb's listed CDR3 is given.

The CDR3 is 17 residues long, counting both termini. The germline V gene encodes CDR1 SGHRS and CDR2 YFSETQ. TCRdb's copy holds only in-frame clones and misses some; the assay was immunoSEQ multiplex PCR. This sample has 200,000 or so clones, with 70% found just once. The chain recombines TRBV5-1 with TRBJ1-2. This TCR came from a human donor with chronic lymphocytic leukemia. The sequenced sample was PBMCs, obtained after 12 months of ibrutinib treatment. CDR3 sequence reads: CSWCASSLLATTEGYTF.